The next 15 T cell receptor beta chains were all read from a single sample in a study of siplizumab effects on memory and regulatory T cells. Profiled with immunoSEQ multiplex PCR; TCRdb holds only in-frame clones, not every one. Of some 41,000 clones in the sample, more than 70% are singletons; the top ten hold roughly 0.23%. Sequencing was done on a sample of naive CD4+ T cells sorted from blood. All receptors come from a human donor in good health.

The rearrangement joins TRBV11-3 to TRBJ2-5; no reliable D call. This CDR3 is built from 14 residues. The V end was cut by 5 bases, the J end by 1 base, with 11 bases between. Germline values: CDR1 SGHNT, CDR2 YENEEA. The CDR3 DNA reads as TGTGCCAGCAGCCAAGACGGGCCCCAAGAGACCCAGTACTTC. This encodes CASSQDGPQETQYF.

V is TRBV2 and J is TRBJ2-3; 9 bases are a match to TRBD2. Germline lookup yields CDR1 SNHLY and CDR2 FYNNEI. CDR3 length equals 13 residues. Germline trimming cut 8 bases from V and 3 bases from J; bases unmatched to any gene: 3. This CDR3 is CASQAGGTDTQYF. The CDR3 coding sequence is TGTGCCAGCCAAGCGGGGGGAACAGATACGCAGTATTTT.

For the CDR3, the DNA is TGTGCCAGCAGTACGACCGGAAACACCATATATTTT. Translating it yields CASSTTGNTIYF. The chain carries TRBV6-1 and TRBJ1-3; D unresolved. This CDR3 region has 12 residues. CDR1 is MNHNS and CDR2 is SASEGT in the germline V gene. Trimming took off 5 bases at V and 4 bases at J, with 6 bases between the two ends.

The gene calls are TRBV4-2 and TRBJ1-6; 9 bases map to TRBD1. The CDR3 is 17 residues long. Germline lookup yields CDR1 LGHNA and CDR2 YNFKEQ. The ends lost 0 bases at V and 9 bases at J; junction bases unmatched: 9. CDR3 DNA sequence: TGTGCCAGCAGCCAAGAAAACAGGGACAGGGTCGGTTCACCCCTCCACTTT. Its translation is CASSQENRDRVGSPLHF.

The J gene is TRBJ1-4, the V gene TRBV15; D possibly corresponds to TRBD1 (5 bases). The length of the CDR3 is 16 residues. CDR1 is LNHNV and CDR2 is YYDKDF in the germline V gene (reference sequence). The V end was cut by 0 bases, the J end by 4 bases, with 12 bases between. The CDR3 loop is CATSREVAGSNEKLFF. Written as DNA, the CDR3 is TGTGCCACCAGCAGAGAAGTCGCAGGGAGTAATGAAAAACTGTTTTTT.

CDR3 in amino acids: CASPTGVTPYEQYF. The DNA for the CDR3 is TGTGCCAGCCCCACCGGGGTAACCCCCTACGAGCAGTACTTC. The chain has TRBV6-1 and TRBJ2-7; D might be TRBD2 (5 bases). Germline V gene lookup returns CDR1 MNHNS and CDR2 SASEGT. Trimming left V 8 bases short and J 2 bases short, with 16 bases between. The CDR3 length is 14 residues.

A single count supports this clone. Here the CDR3 reads CSVGTTAPEKLFF. The CDR3 DNA follows: TGCAGCGTTGGAACGACAGCTCCAGAAAAACTGTTTTTT. The V and J genes are TRBV29-1 and TRBJ1-4; D is possibly TRBD1 (5 bases). Deletions cut 4 bases from V and 8 bases from J, with 14 bases between. The CDR3 is 13 amino acids. Germline values: CDR1 SQVTM, CDR2 ANQGSEA.

V gene TRBV5-6 combines with J gene TRBJ2-3, with 12 nucleotides matching TRBD1. Germline V gives CDR1 SGHDT, CDR2 YYEEEE. The CDR3 is 15 amino acids. Unmatched junction bases numbered 4, after V lost 4 bases and J lost 4 bases. The DNA of the CDR3 is TGTGCCAGCAGCGGGACAGGGGGCAAGGCAGATACGCAGTATTTT. Translated: CASSGTGGKADTQYF.

The chain uses TRBV5-1 and TRBJ2-3, with TRBD1 matching 8 bases. Germline V gives CDR1 SGHRS, CDR2 YFSETQ. This CDR3 comprises 16 residues. The J segment lost 4 bases and the V segment lost 2 bases, leaving 9 bases of the junction unmatched. The CDR3 sequence is CASSFPMTGDPDTQYF. CDR3 sequence (DNA): TGCGCCAGCAGCTTCCCTATGACAGGGGACCCAGATACGCAGTATTTT.

CDR3 amino acids: CASRPIRAGLNEQFF. For the CDR3, the DNA is TGTGCCAGCAGACCCATTCGGGCAGGCTTGAATGAGCAGTTCTTC. This sequence joins TRBV27 and TRBJ2-1, with D unclear. This CDR3 comprises 15 residues. In germline, CDR1 is MNHEY, CDR2 SMNVEV (reference sequence). V shed 6 bases and J shed 7 bases, with 19 bases lying between them.

This sequence joins TRBV18 and TRBJ2-5; perhaps TRBD2 as D (5 bases). The germline CDR1 and CDR2 sequences are KGHSH and LQKENI. This CDR3 has 13 amino acids. Trimming shortened V by 1 base and J by 2 bases, and 5 bases separated the two germline ends. CDR3: CASSPREQETQYF. CDR3 in DNA: TGTGCCAGCTCACCACGGGAGCAAGAGACCCAGTACTTC.

V gene TRBV10-3 combines with J gene TRBJ1-1; perhaps TRBD1 as D (5 bases). Germline V gene data show CDR1 as ENHRY and CDR2 as SYGVKD. Deletions cut 5 bases from V and 5 bases from J, with 12 bases between. The CDR3 totals 13 residues. The CDR3 loop is CAISLRGETEAFF. The CDR3 nucleotides are TGTGCCATCAGTTTGCGGGGGGAAACTGAAGCTTTCTTT.

The chain uses TRBV6-5 and TRBJ2-7; TRBD2 agrees at 7 bases. The V gene end was trimmed by 6 bases and the J gene end by 5 bases; junction bases not matched to a gene: 4. There are 12 residues in the CDR3. The V gene's germline CDR1 is MNHEY and CDR2 SVGAGI. In DNA form, the CDR3 reads TGTGCCAGCAGGCGGGGGTATGACGAGCAGTACTTC. This translates into CASRRGYDEQYF.

This clone was detected only once. This rearrangement joins TRBV9 to TRBJ2-5, with TRBD2 as a possible D gene (5 bases). This CDR3 region has 14 residues. The V gene lost 4 bases and the J gene lost 2 bases, with 12 bases spanning the gap. CDR1 and CDR2 (germline): SGDLS, YYNGEE. In nucleotides, the CDR3 is TGTGCCAGCAGCTTAACGGACTGGCAAGAGACCCAGTACTTC. It translates to CASSLTDWQETQYF.

The chain employs TRBV5-6 and TRBJ2-1; D not resolved. The CDR3 spans 15 residues. Trimming removed 3 bases at V and 7 bases at J, with 17 bases between. Germline V gene sequence: CDR1 SGHDT, CDR2 YYEEEE. CDR3 sequence reads: CASSSTPLLTNEQFF. The CDR3 nucleotides read TGTGCCAGCAGCTCGACGCCGTTACTCACGAATGAGCAGTTCTTC.